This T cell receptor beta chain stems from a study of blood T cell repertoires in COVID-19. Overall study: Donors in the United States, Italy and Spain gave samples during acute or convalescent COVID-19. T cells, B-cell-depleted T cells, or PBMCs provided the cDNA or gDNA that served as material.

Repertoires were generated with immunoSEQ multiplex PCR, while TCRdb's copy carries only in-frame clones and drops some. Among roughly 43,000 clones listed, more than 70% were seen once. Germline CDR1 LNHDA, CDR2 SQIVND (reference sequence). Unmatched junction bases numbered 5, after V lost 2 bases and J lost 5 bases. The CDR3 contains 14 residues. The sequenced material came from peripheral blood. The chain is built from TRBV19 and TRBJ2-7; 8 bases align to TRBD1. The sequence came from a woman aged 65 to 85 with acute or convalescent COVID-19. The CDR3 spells CASSILQGANEQYF. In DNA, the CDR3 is TGTGCCAGTAGTATATTGCAGGGGGCCAACGAGCAGTACTTC.